One and the same sample provided the 29 T cell receptor beta chains below, sequenced in a study of T cells in Graves' hyperthyroidism and ophthalmopathy. RNA transcripts served as the template for amplifying TCR beta CDR3 regions. A set of HTBI primers served as the primers for a first-round RT-PCR of the TCR CDR3. TCRdb re-called the multiplex PCR reads through MiXCR, storing one row per CDR3 protein. The data contain approximately 400,000 distinct CDR3 sequences, approximately 13% of them singletons. The sample was blood. The receptors were gathered from a man under 40 with Graves' hyperthyroidism that later progressed to Graves' ophthalmopathy.

This CDR3 reads CASSLSTYNSPLHF. DNA of the CDR3: TGCGCCAGCAGCTTGTCTACCTATAATTCACCCCTCCACTTT. The chain is built from TRBV5-1 and TRBJ1-6; D is undetermined. The CDR3 has 14 residues. Germline-derived CDR1 and CDR2 are SGHRS and YFSETQ. Trimming removed 1 base at V and 2 bases at J, with 4 bases between.

This clonotype occurred many times. The chain is built from TRBV25-1 and TRBJ1-1; D is unclear. This CDR3 has 13 residues. CDR1 is MGHDK, CDR2 SYGVNS, per germline. Trimming removed 4 bases from V and 3 bases from J, with 9 bases in between. The CDR3 loop is CASSARTYTEAFF. Written as DNA, the CDR3 is TGTGCCAGCAGTGCCCGGACGTACACTGAAGCTTTCTTT. The full variable domain, in which reference TRBV25-1 and TRBJ1-1 provide the parts outside the CDR3, is EADIYQTPRYLVIGTGKKITLECSQTMGHDKMYWYQQDPGMELHLIHYSYGVNSTEKGDLSSESTVSRIRTEHFPLTLESARPSHTSQYLCASSARTYTEAFFGQGTRLTVV.

This clonotype has a count of ten or more. This chain connects TRBV7-2 to TRBJ2-7; 7 bases match TRBD1. V dropped 1 base and J dropped 2; count of bases not matched to a gene: 2. The CDR3 length is 14 residues. CDR1 is SGHTA and CDR2 is FQGNSA in the germline V gene. The CDR3, as DNA: TGTGCCAGCAGCTTAGAACAGGGGACCTACGAGCAGTACTTC. As protein: CASSLEQGTYEQYF.

This clonotype was observed many times. The rearrangement joins TRBV5-1 to TRBJ1-2, with D perhaps TRBD1 (5 bases). The V end lost 2 bases, the J end lost 4 bases, and 15 bases lay between the germline ends. The germline CDR1 and CDR2 sequences are SGHRS and YFSETQ. The CDR3 length is 15 residues. The CDR3 DNA sequence: TGCGCCAGCAGCTTTCTAGGGGATGGGGCCTATGGCTACACCTTC. Encoded protein: CASSFLGDGAYGYTF.

This clonotype was counted ten times or more. This chain links TRBV2 with TRBJ1-1; perhaps TRBD1 as D (6 bases). V lost 4 bases to trimming and J lost 4 bases, with 13 bases between them. Germline-derived CDR1 and CDR2 are SNHLY and FYNNEI. This CDR3 has 14 amino acids. The CDR3 reads CASSGRTEPTEAFF. The CDR3 DNA follows: TGTGCCAGCAGTGGGAGGACAGAACCCACTGAAGCTTTCTTT.

V usage is TRBV13 and J usage is TRBJ1-3; D is undetermined. There are 15 residues in the CDR3. V was shortened by 4 bases and J by 6 bases, with 16 bases between the two germline ends. CDR1 is PRHDT, CDR2 FYEKMQ, per germline (reference sequence). DNA for the CDR3: TGTGCCAGCAGCTCTCGTAGTTGGGTTCAAAACACCATATATTTT. Translation: CASSSRSWVQNTIYF. Looking up the rest from reference TRBV13 and TRBJ1-3 gives the full variable domain: AAGVIQSPRHLIKEKRETATLKCYPIPRHDTVYWYQQGPGQDPQFLISFYEKMQSDKGSIPDRFSAQQFSDYHSELNMSSLELGDSALYFCASSSRSWVQNTIYFGEGSWLTVV.

The chain has TRBV7-6 and TRBJ1-6, with no clear D. The V gene lost 6 bases and the J gene lost 8 bases, with 14 bases spanning the gap. The CDR3 contains 14 residues. In germline, CDR1 is SGHVS, CDR2 FNYEAQ. The chain's CDR3 is CASRRGRADSPLHF. CDR3 DNA sequence: TGTGCCAGCAGACGCGGACGAGCGGATTCACCCCTCCACTTT. Full variable domain (rest looked up from reference TRBV7-6 and TRBJ1-6): GAGVSQSPRYKVTKRGQDVALRCDPISGHVSLYWYRQALGQGPEFLTYFNYEAQQDKSGLPNDRFSAERPEGSISTLTIQRTEQRDSAMYRCASRRGRADSPLHFGNGTRLTVT.

This clonotype occurred many times. J is TRBJ1-1 and V is TRBV14; D unresolved. V was trimmed by 3 bases and J by 2 bases, leaving 4 bases between them. This CDR3 is built from 12 residues. In germline, CDR1 is SGHDN, CDR2 FVKESK. The CDR3 here is CASSQDNTEAFF. The CDR3 DNA is TGTGCCAGCAGCCAGGATAACACTGAAGCTTTCTTT.

With respect to this clonotype: With a much larger clone just one base away, this may be a read error. The chain has TRBV5-1 and TRBJ2-7; 12 bases are shared with TRBD2. CDR3 length: 16 amino acids. J lost 4 bases, V lost 6 bases, and 11 bases had no gene match. From germline, CDR1 is SGHRS and CDR2 YFSETQ. CDR3 DNA sequence: TGCGCCAGCAACCCTCCATCTAGCGGGGGGGCTTACGAGCAGTACTTC. Amino acid sequence: CASNPPSSGGAYEQYF.

This clonotype was seen ten or more times. The rearrangement links TRBV28 to TRBJ1-1; possibly TRBD1 for D (6 bases). Germline CDR1 is MDHEN and CDR2 is SYDVKM. CDR3 length: 15 amino acids. V was pared by 5 bases and J by 1 base, with 14 bases between. The CDR3 here is CASSTPQGSNTEAFF. The DNA of the CDR3 is TGTGCCAGCAGTACCCCACAGGGATCGAACACTGAAGCTTTCTTT. Together with reference TRBV28 and TRBJ1-1, the CDR3 gives the full variable domain: DVKVTQSSRYLVKRTGEKVFLECVQDMDHENMFWYRQDPGLGLRLIYFSYDVKMKEKGDIPEGYSVSREKKERFSLILESASTNQTSMYLCASSTPQGSNTEAFFGQGTRLTVV.

This clonotype was picked up many times. The chain recombines TRBV6-1 with TRBJ1-2; perhaps TRBD1 as D (6 bases). From germline, CDR1 is MNHNS and CDR2 SASEGT. Trimming cost V 7 bases and J 3 bases, with 12 bases left between them. The CDR3 runs to 13 residues. The CDR3 nucleotides read TGTGCCAGCAAACGTAGGGGGGACTATGGCTACACCTTC. Translated: CASKRRGDYGYTF.

Many counts were recorded for this clonotype. This sequence joins TRBV2 and TRBJ2-3; D remains unclear. The CDR3 is 11 amino acids. The V end lost 8 bases, the J end lost 5 bases, and 8 bases lay between the germline ends. Per germline, CDR1 SNHLY and CDR2 FYNNEI. For the CDR3, the DNA is TGTGCCAGCTCCCATGGAGATACGCAGTATTTT. Residues: CASSHGDTQYF.

The chain recombines TRBV5-1 with TRBJ2-5; no reliable D call. The V gene's germline CDR1 is SGHRS and CDR2 YFSETQ. V was clipped by 1 base and J by 0 bases, with 7 bases between them. The CDR3 totals 14 residues. In nucleotides, the CDR3 is TGCGCCAGCAGCTTGATCGATGACCAAGAGACCCAGTACTTC. Protein: CASSLIDDQETQYF.

This clonotype was seen repeatedly, ten times or more. The chain uses TRBV20-1 and TRBJ2-1, with D possibly being TRBD1 (5 bases). V dropped 3 bases and J dropped 8 bases, with 14 bases sitting between them. The CDR3 totals 13 residues. CDR1 and CDR2 from the germline V gene are DFQATT and SNEGSKA (reference sequence). The CDR3 DNA sequence: TGCAGTGCTAGTGCGCCCACAGGCTATGAGCAGTTCTTC. This translates into CSASAPTGYEQFF.

This clonotype showed up many times. The V gene is TRBV24-1, the J gene TRBJ1-2; D possibly corresponds to TRBD1 (6 bases). The germline gives CDR1 KGHDR, CDR2 SFDVKD. Trimming took off 2 bases at V and 6 bases at J, with 9 bases between the two ends. This CDR3 has 13 amino acids. Written as DNA, the CDR3 is TGTGCCACCAGTGATTCCAGGGGAAATGGCTACACCTTC. Translation: CATSDSRGNGYTF.

This clonotype was detected a few times. V gene TRBV5-1 combines with J gene TRBJ2-1; D might be TRBD2 (6 bases). CDR1 and CDR2 (germline): SGHRS, YFSETQ. Trimming stripped 1 base from V and 5 bases from J, with 13 bases between. The CDR3 sequence is 15 residues long. The CDR3 spells CASSLLGGANNEQFF. CDR3 nucleotides: TGCGCCAGCAGCTTGCTAGGCGGGGCTAACAATGAGCAGTTCTTC.

This clonotype was counted between two and nine times. This chain connects TRBV7-8 to TRBJ2-2; 9 nucleotides align to TRBD1. This CDR3 is built from 17 residues. Germline values: CDR1 SGHVS, CDR2 FQNEAQ. J was trimmed by 1 base and V by 3 bases; bases with no gene match: 6. The CDR3 region is CASSFPWGQGNTGELFF. CDR3 coding DNA: TGTGCCAGCAGCTTCCCCTGGGGACAGGGGAACACCGGGGAGCTGTTTTTT.

This clonotype was observed many times. This rearrangement joins TRBV12-3 or TRBV12-4 to TRBJ2-2; 7 bases match TRBD1. The CDR3 contains 14 residues. V dropped 6 bases and J dropped 0; count of bases not matched to a gene: 1. The CDR3 region has the DNA TGTGCCAGCAGGGGACAGCCGAACACCGGGGAGCTGTTTTTT. Its protein product is CASRGQPNTGELFF.

With regard to this clonotype: One junction end disagrees with the germline gene, perhaps due to a read error. The chain combines TRBV29-1 with TRBJ2-7, with D possibly being TRBD1 or TRBD2 (5 bases each). The CDR3 spans 12 residues. CDR1 SQVTM and CDR2 ANQGSEA come from the germline V gene. The DNA of the CDR3 is TGCAGCGCGGGACGGAGCTCCTACGAGCAGCACTTC. Its translation is CSAGRSSYEQHF.

In regard to this clonotype: Possible read error: a much larger clone is one base away. This sequence joins TRBV6-5 and TRBJ1-3; 8 bases are a match to TRBD1. This CDR3 comprises 17 residues. Germline-derived CDR1 and CDR2 are MNHEY and SVGAGI. The CDR3 spells CASGYSDRATSGNTIYF. The CDR3 bases are TGTGCCAGCGGTTACTCGGACAGGGCGACCTCTGGAAACACCATATATTTT.

In this sample, this clonotype turned up a few times. The rearrangement uses TRBV20-1 and TRBJ1-2; a weak D match, TRBD1 (5 bases). This CDR3 is 13 amino acids long. The ends were cut back, 0 bases at V and 3 bases at J, with 8 bases in the middle. Germline lookup yields CDR1 DFQATT and CDR2 SNEGSKA (reference sequence). The CDR3 DNA is TGCAGTGCTAGAGAAGCAGGGTACTATGGCTACACCTTC. Protein: CSAREAGYYGYTF.

V usage is TRBV19 and J usage is TRBJ1-5; 7 bases are shared with TRBD1. The V gene end was trimmed by 1 base and the J gene end by 7 bases; junction bases not matched to a gene: 4. CDR1 and CDR2 (germline): LNHDA, SQIVND (reference sequence). This CDR3 contains 14 residues. CDR3 sequence (DNA): TGTGCCAGTAGTATAGGGGACAGTCCCCAGCCCCAGCATTTT. Protein product: CASSIGDSPQPQHF.

This clonotype showed up many times. V is TRBV20-1 and J is TRBJ2-5, with 9 positions matching TRBD1. The germline V gene encodes CDR1 DFQATT and CDR2 SNEGSKA (reference sequence). The CDR3 is 14 amino acids. V shed 1 base and J 3 bases; nucleotides not matched to a gene: 3. The DNA of the CDR3 is TGCAGTGCTAGAGGGGGGACAGGGAAAGAGACCCAGTACTTC. It encodes CSARGGTGKETQYF.

This clonotype was detected ten times or more. J is TRBJ2-5 and V is TRBV20-1; D perhaps matches TRBD2 (6 bases). Trimming removed 4 bases at V and 2 bases at J, with 11 bases between. Looked up from germline, CDR1 is DFQATT and CDR2 is SNEGSKA (reference sequence). The CDR3 runs to 13 residues. CDR3 coding DNA: TGCAGTGCTACGCCGGGGGTTCAAGAGACCCAGTACTTC. Its protein product is CSATPGVQETQYF.

In this sample, this clonotype turned up many times. The V gene is TRBV20-1, the J gene TRBJ2-7; D call uncertain. V dropped 3 bases and J dropped 3 bases, with 12 bases sitting between them. The germline gives CDR1 DFQATT, CDR2 SNEGSKA (reference sequence). The CDR3 is 13 residues long. The CDR3 here is CSASFPGVYEQYF. The CDR3 DNA reads TGCAGTGCTAGCTTCCCAGGAGTCTACGAGCAGTACTTC.

The sample holds many counts of this clonotype. V is TRBV7-6 and J is TRBJ2-7; TRBD1 is a possible D gene (5 bases). Trimming pared 2 bases from V and 7 bases from J, leaving 9 bases between. The germline CDR1 and CDR2 sequences are SGHVS and FNYEAQ. This CDR3 region has 12 residues. CDR3 in amino acids: CASSLPGKEQYF. CDR3 DNA sequence: TGTGCCAGCAGCTTACCAGGGAAGGAGCAGTACTTC.

The V and J genes are TRBV20-1 and TRBJ2-7, with D possibly matching TRBD1 (7 bases). Trimming pared 7 bases from V and 4 bases from J, leaving 17 bases between. The germline CDR1 and CDR2 sequences are DFQATT and SNEGSKA (reference sequence). This CDR3 comprises 13 residues. CDR3 sequence reads: CSGHRGGGYEQYF. Written as DNA, the CDR3 is TGCAGTGGTCACAGGGGAGGAGGATACGAGCAGTACTTC.

In regard to this clonotype: A much larger clone is a single base away; this may be a read error. The J gene is TRBJ1-1, the V gene TRBV18; 8 bases align to TRBD1. V lost 1 base, J lost 0 bases, and 1 base stayed unmatched. This CDR3 is 15 amino acids long. CDR1 and CDR2 from the germline V gene are KGHSH and LQKENI. Here the CDR3 reads CASSPRDRLNTEAFF. The CDR3 region has the DNA TGTGCCAGCTCACCACGGGACAGGCTGAACACTGAAGCTTTCTTT.

This clonotype was counted many times. The chain uses TRBV20-1 and TRBJ2-7, with TRBD1 matching over 7 bases. CDR1 and CDR2 (germline): DFQATT, SNEGSKA (reference sequence). V shed 2 bases and J 7 bases; nucleotides not matched to a gene: 14. The CDR3 consists of 15 residues. The CDR3 spells CSARLRDRRSGEQYF. The DNA for the CDR3 is TGCAGTGCTAGACTAAGGGACAGACGGTCCGGGGAGCAGTACTTC.